The clone carrying this T cell receptor beta chain occurred a few times. The antigen is unknown. This record comes from a study of response to subunit inactivated influenza vaccine. There are 16 residues in the CDR3. From germline, CDR1 is MNHNS and CDR2 SASEGT. V lost 7 bases and J lost 4; bases outside the gene matches: 13. TCRdb reanalysed the RT-PCR reads using MiXCR and keeps one entry per CDR3 protein. The repertoire includes about 570,000 distinct CDR3 sequences, over 9% of them detected once, and around 10% sits in the top ten. Notes on the study in general: Each seasonal influenza vaccination recruits few new T cells, the authors suggested.

Another study also made use of these data, one on T cells expressing NK-cell markers. According to that study: The authors generated TCR beta cDNA through 5'RACE template switching with UMIs. Source material for TCR beta repertoires consisted of sorted CD3+CD56+NKG2C+, CD3+CD56+NKG2C- and CD3+CD56-NKG2C+ T cells. Eight donors were sequenced, seven testing HCMV-seropositive and one testing seronegative. Expanded NKG2C+ T cell clones were not confirmed as HCMV-specific.

This sequence joins TRBV6-1 and TRBJ2-3; TRBD2 agrees at 8 bases. The origin of this receptor is a man aged 45-60 years who received an inactivated influenza vaccine. Sequencing was performed on PBMCs from blood, taken on the day of vaccination. As DNA, the CDR3 is TGTGCCAGCACTCTTCGAGCGGGAGTCCACCCAGATACGCAGTATTTT. Protein product: CASTLRAGVHPDTQYF.